The next 10 T cell receptor beta chains were all read from a single sample in a study of T-cell reconstitution after alpha-beta-depleted transplantation in children. Unique molecular identifiers were incorporated when the TCRbeta library was constructed. TCRdb reprocessed the PCR reads via MiXCR and lists one record per CDR3 protein. The sample consists of about 340,000 distinct CDR3 sequences, around 15% of them appearing once. Sequencing used PBMCs, mostly from graft donor cells, obtained 360 days after TCRalphabeta/CD19-depleted stem cell transplant. These receptors came from a male patient under 10 years old who had a stem cell transplant for acute lymphoblastic leukemia, so the T cells may come from the graft donor.

The chain carries TRBV5-3 and TRBJ2-4; the D is unclear. TRBV5-3 is an open reading frame whose function is uncertain. The CDR3 totals 14 residues. The V end lost 8 bases, the J end lost 0 bases, and 12 bases lay between the germline ends. The CDR3: CARGPGVAKNIQYF. For the CDR3, the DNA is TGTGCCAGGGGCCCTGGGGTAGCCAAAAACATTCAGTACTTC.

This clonotype was seen more than once but under ten times. V gene TRBV5-4 combines with J gene TRBJ2-1; 7 positions agree with TRBD2. This CDR3 has 16 amino acids. J gave up 6 bases and V 1 base, and 10 bases lay outside the gene matches. Germline loops: CDR1 SGHNT, CDR2 YYREEE (reference sequence). In nucleotides, the CDR3 is TGTGCCAGCAGCTTGTATGTAGGGAGGGAGGGCAATGAGCAGTTCTTC. Translated: CASSLYVGREGNEQFF.

This clonotype was recorded at least ten times. The chain is built from TRBV5-5 and TRBJ2-7; D not resolved. Germline CDR1 reads SGHKS; CDR2 reads YYEKEE (reference sequence). The CDR3 sequence is 12 residues long. Trimming left V 3 bases short and J 3 bases short, with 7 bases between. CDR3 region: CASSSRSYEQYF. CDR3 nucleotides: TGTGCCAGCAGCTCCCGCAGCTACGAGCAGTACTTC.

The V gene is TRBV29-1, the J gene TRBJ2-1; 14 nucleotides agree with TRBD2. The CDR3 length is 16 residues. Germline CDR1 reads SQVTM; CDR2 reads ANQGSEA. The V segment lost 3 bases and the J segment 4 bases; nucleotides outside the gene matches: 5. The DNA for the CDR3 is TGCAGCGTTGATCGCTGGACTAGCGGGGGGTACAATGAGCAGTTCTTC. It is translated as CSVDRWTSGGYNEQFF.

In its sample, this clonotype was seen once. This chain connects TRBV28 to TRBJ2-3; unclear D gene. Trimming cost V 4 bases and J 0 bases, with 14 bases left between them. Looked up from germline, CDR1 is MDHEN and CDR2 is SYDVKM. The CDR3 extends over 16 amino acids. The CDR3 reads CASSYSPRESTDTQYF. In DNA, the CDR3 is TGTGCCAGCAGTTACTCTCCGCGAGAAAGCACAGATACGCAGTATTTT.

This clonotype occurred many times. The chain employs TRBV20-1 and TRBJ1-3, with TRBD1 matching 7 bases. CDR3 size: 13 residues. The ends lost 5 bases at V and 4 bases at J; junction bases unmatched: 5. Per the germline V gene, CDR1 is DFQATT and CDR2 is SNEGSKA (reference sequence). The chain's CDR3 is CSALNRGGNTIYF. As DNA, the CDR3 is TGCAGTGCTCTTAACAGGGGAGGAAACACCATATATTTT.

The rearrangement uses TRBV6-6 and TRBJ2-2; no definite D call. Germline V gene sequence: CDR1 MNHNY, CDR2 SVGAGI (reference sequence). The ends were cut back, 10 bases at V and 1 base at J, with 7 bases in the middle. The CDR3 sequence is 12 residues long. In DNA, the CDR3 is TGTGCCACCGCACAGAACACCGGGGAGCTGTTTTTT. Its translation: CATAQNTGELFF.

This clonotype was seen more than once but under ten times. The genes are TRBV20-1 and TRBJ2-2; TRBD2 agrees at 8 bases. The CDR3 has 17 residues. J gave up 1 base and V 0 bases, and 7 bases lay outside the gene matches. The V gene's germline CDR1 is DFQATT and CDR2 SNEGSKA (reference sequence). DNA for the CDR3: TGCAGTGCTAGAGATCGGAGCGGGAGTAGGAACACCGGGGAGCTGTTTTTT. This translates into CSARDRSGSRNTGELFF.

The genes are TRBV5-1 and TRBJ2-7; tentatively, D is TRBD2 (6 bases). The CDR3 has 15 amino acids. The germline V and J ends were trimmed by 3 bases and 1 base, with 14 bases remaining between them. CDR1 SGHRS and CDR2 YFSETQ come from the germline V gene. The CDR3 loop is CASSWGLESSYEQYF. Here the CDR3 DNA reads TGCGCCAGCAGCTGGGGACTGGAAAGTTCCTACGAGCAGTACTTC. Full variable domain (missing parts from reference TRBV5-1 and TRBJ2-7): KAGVTQTPRYLIKTRGQQVTLSCSPISGHRSVSWYQQTPGQGLQFLFEYFSETQRNKGNFPGRFSGRQFSNSRSEMNVSTLELGDSALYLCASSWGLESSYEQYFGPGTRLTVT.

In DNA, the CDR3 is TGTGCCTGGAATTACAGGGGGCCTTCACCCCTCCACTTT. Translation: CAWNYRGPSPLHF. The V and J genes are TRBV30 and TRBJ1-6, with 9 bases identical to TRBD1. The germline V gene encodes CDR1 GTSNPN and CDR2 SVGIG (reference sequence). This CDR3 is 13 amino acids long. J lost 9 bases, V lost 4 bases, and 4 bases had no gene match.